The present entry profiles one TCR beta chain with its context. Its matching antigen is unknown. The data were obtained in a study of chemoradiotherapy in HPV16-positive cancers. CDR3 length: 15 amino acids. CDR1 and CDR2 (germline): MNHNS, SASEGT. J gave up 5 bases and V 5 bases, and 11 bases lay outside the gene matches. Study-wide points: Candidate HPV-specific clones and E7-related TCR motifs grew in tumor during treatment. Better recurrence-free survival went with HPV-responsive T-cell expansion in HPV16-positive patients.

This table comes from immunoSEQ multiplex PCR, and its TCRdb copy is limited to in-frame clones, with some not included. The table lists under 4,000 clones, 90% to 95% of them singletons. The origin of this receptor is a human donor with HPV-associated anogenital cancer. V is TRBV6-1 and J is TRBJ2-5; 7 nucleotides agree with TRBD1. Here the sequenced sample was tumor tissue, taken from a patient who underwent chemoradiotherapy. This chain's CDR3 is CASSTNRGRGETQYF. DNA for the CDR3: TGTGCCAGCAGTACAAACAGGGGCCGAGGTGAGACCCAGTACTTC.